One and the same sample provided the 10 T cell receptor beta chains below, sequenced in a study of T-cell reconstitution after alpha-beta-depleted transplantation in children. Library preparation (for TCRbeta) was performed with unique molecular identifiers. MiXCR was run by TCRdb on the PCR reads, yielding one entry per CDR3 protein. This table holds about 610,000 distinct CDR3 sequences, about 11% found once. The sample was PBMCs from the stem cell graft donor, taken from the stem cell graft. Source of these receptors: a human donor who donated a stem cell graft to a child with acute myeloid leukemia.

The J gene is TRBJ2-1, the V gene TRBV15; the D gene is possibly TRBD2 (6 bases). Germline-derived CDR1 and CDR2 are LNHNV and YYDKDF (reference sequence). The V gene lost 3 bases and the J gene lost 7 bases, with 16 bases spanning the gap. The CDR3 sequence is 15 residues long. Here the CDR3 DNA reads TGTGCCACCAGCAGCGGGAGTTTGGCTGAGAATGAGCAGTTCTTC. It encodes CATSSGSLAENEQFF.

In its sample, this clonotype was seen many times. The V gene is TRBV6-1, the J gene TRBJ2-2; tentative D call: TRBD2 (7 bases). The CDR3 is 15 residues long. Trimming left V 7 bases short and J 3 bases short, with 15 bases between. Germline V CDR1 and CDR2: MNHNS, SASEGT. The CDR3 loop is CASTLRGADTGELFF. Here the CDR3 DNA reads TGTGCCAGCACCCTCCGGGGGGCTGACACCGGGGAGCTGTTTTTT.

V is TRBV28 and J is TRBJ2-5, with D possibly TRBD2 on 5 matching bases. The CDR3 consists of 14 residues. The V and J ends lost 7 bases and 4 bases respectively, with 16 bases between them. From germline, CDR1 is MDHEN and CDR2 SYDVKM. The chain's CDR3 is CASIPLRAGETQYF. The CDR3 region has the DNA TGTGCCAGCATCCCCTTAAGGGCGGGAGAGACCCAGTACTTC.

This clonotype was seen ten or more times. J is TRBJ1-1 and V is TRBV29-1; D ambiguous. Germline V gives CDR1 SQVTM, CDR2 ANQGSEA. The CDR3 covers 12 residues. V lost 3 bases, J lost 4 bases, and 9 bases lay in between. The CDR3 here is CSVDTYGTEAFF. As DNA, the CDR3 is TGCAGCGTTGATACTTACGGCACTGAAGCTTTCTTT.

The chain is built from TRBV28 and TRBJ2-2; 11 bases agree with TRBD2. The germline V gene has CDR1 MDHEN and CDR2 SYDVKM. The CDR3 length is 17 residues. V lost 6 bases and J lost 6; bases outside the gene matches: 12. Here the CDR3 DNA reads TGTGCCAGCAGCTTCAATGGACTAGCGGGTGTGGCCGGGGAGCTGTTTTTT. Encoded protein: CASSFNGLAGVAGELFF.

This clonotype has just a few counts. The chain combines TRBV6-5 with TRBJ2-7, with a weak D call TRBD2 (6 bases). The CDR3 consists of 15 residues. Germline values: CDR1 MNHEY, CDR2 SVGAGI. V lost 0 bases and J 0 bases, leaving 9 bases between the germline ends. The CDR3 protein is CASSYSRGASYEQYF. CDR3 sequence (DNA): TGTGCCAGCAGTTACTCACGCGGGGCCTCCTACGAGCAGTACTTC.

This clonotype was seen a handful of times. V and J are TRBV5-6 and TRBJ1-5; 7 bases align to TRBD1. The CDR3 spans 17 residues. J was trimmed by 1 base and V by 0 bases; bases with no gene match: 7. CDR1 and CDR2 from the germline V gene are SGHDT and YYEEEE. The CDR3 nucleotides are TGTGCCAGCAGCTTGGCTCGACAGGGCCCGAGCAATCAGCCCCAGCATTTT. It yields the protein CASSLARQGPSNQPQHF.

The gene calls are TRBV7-8 and TRBJ2-7; D gene ambiguous. This CDR3 has 14 residues. Germline V lookup: CDR1 SGHVS, CDR2 FQNEAQ. The V and J ends lost 1 base and 6 bases respectively, with 13 bases between them. Written as DNA, the CDR3 is TGTGCCAGCAGCTTAGGGAAGGGCGGCGGCGAGCAGTACTTC. Its translation: CASSLGKGGGEQYF.

In its sample, this clonotype was seen a few times. CDR3 region: CSAVAGGRAVGELFF. The CDR3 nucleotides read TGCAGTGCTGTCGCTGGAGGGAGGGCCGTCGGGGAGCTGTTTTTT. The chain employs TRBV20-1 and TRBJ2-2, with 7 bases matching TRBD2. The germline V gene has CDR1 DFQATT and CDR2 SNEGSKA (reference sequence). The CDR3 is 15 amino acids. J was trimmed by 7 bases and V by 5 bases; bases with no gene match: 13.

The chain combines TRBV18 with TRBJ2-2, with D tentatively TRBD1 or TRBD2 (5 bases each). V shed 3 bases and J shed 9 bases, with 8 bases lying between them. Germline V lookup: CDR1 KGHSH, CDR2 LQKENI. The CDR3 loop spans 12 amino acids. The CDR3 loop is CASSPGERELFF. Here the CDR3 DNA reads TGTGCCAGCTCACCGGGGGAAAGGGAGCTGTTTTTT.